The 30 T cell receptor beta chains reported below all come from one sample, sequenced in a study of long-term antiretroviral therapy in people with HIV. Running of the v3.0 immunoSEQ assay took place at survey level. Measured with immunoSEQ multiplex PCR; TCRdb has only the in-frame clones, and not every one. The sample shows tens of thousands of clones, 75% to 90% of them seen only once. The material was unsorted PBMCs, obtained 3.1 years after starting antiretroviral therapy. Receptors originate from a woman between 45 and 60 years old with HIV.

This clone was found a few times. The chain employs TRBV7-9 and TRBJ1-2; TRBD1 might be the D (6 bases). The V and J ends lost 5 bases and 5 bases respectively, with 9 bases between them. Germline V gene sequence: CDR1 SEHNR, CDR2 FQNEAQ (reference sequence). The CDR3 loop spans 12 amino acids. CDR3 amino acids: CASSQDSYGYTF. In nucleotides, the CDR3 is TGTGCCAGCAGCCAGGACAGTTATGGCTACACCTTC. The full variable domain, rest sourced from reference TRBV7-9 and TRBJ1-2, is DTGVSQNPRHKITKRGQNVTFRCDPISEHNRLYWYRQTLGQGPEFLTYFQNEAQLEKSRLLSDRFSAERPKGSFSTLEIQRTEQGDSAMYLCASSQDSYGYTFGSGTRLTVV.

This sequence joins TRBV7-3 and TRBJ2-2; perhaps TRBD1 as D (5 bases). V lost 3 bases and J 7 bases, leaving 12 bases between the germline ends. This CDR3 is built from 14 residues. Germline loops: CDR1 SGHTA, CDR2 FQGTGA. Here the CDR3 DNA reads TGTGCCAGCAGCTTTCAGGGCCTAGGCGGGGAGCTGTTTTTT. Protein: CASSFQGLGGELFF.

The rearrangement uses TRBV27 and TRBJ1-1; D not certain. Germline-derived CDR1 and CDR2 are MNHEY and SMNVEV (reference sequence). V shed 3 bases and J shed 0 bases, with 11 bases lying between them. The CDR3 sequence is 15 residues long. CDR3 nucleotides: TGTGCCAGCAGTTTTAAGGGCAGAATGAACACTGAAGCTTTCTTT. Protein sequence: CASSFKGRMNTEAFF.

This rearrangement joins TRBV5-1 to TRBJ2-3; 7 bases line up with TRBD1. Trimming removed 7 bases from V and 0 bases from J; junction bases left unmatched: 5. The CDR3 extends over 14 amino acids. Per the germline V gene, CDR1 is SGHRS and CDR2 is YFSETQ. The CDR3 protein is CASSRDSSTDTQYF. The CDR3 region has the DNA TGCGCCAGCTCCCGGGACAGTAGCACAGATACGCAGTATTTT. Supplemented by reference TRBV5-1 and TRBJ2-3, the full variable domain reads KAGVTQTPRYLIKTRGQQVTLSCSPISGHRSVSWYQQTPGQGLQFLFEYFSETQRNKGNFPGRFSGRQFSNSRSEMNVSTLELGDSALYLCASSRDSSTDTQYFGPGTRLTVL.

The chain recombines TRBV2 with TRBJ2-3; possibly TRBD1 for D (6 bases). V was shortened by 3 bases and J by 8 bases, with 15 bases between the two germline ends. This CDR3 is built from 14 residues. CDR1 and CDR2 (germline): SNHLY, FYNNEI. The CDR3 DNA is TGTGCCAGCAGTGACGCGTACCGACAGGTTACGCAGTATTTT. Protein sequence: CASSDAYRQVTQYF.

V usage is TRBV27 and J usage is TRBJ1-4; 9 bases are a match to TRBD1. The CDR3 has 14 residues. CDR1 MNHEY and CDR2 SMNVEV come from the germline V gene (reference sequence). Trimming at V came to 6 bases and at J to 7 bases, leaving 6 bases not matched to a gene. The CDR3, as DNA: TGTGCCAGCAGCCAACAGGGGGCGGGTGAAAAACTGTTTTTT. It specifies CASSQQGAGEKLFF.

The CDR3 spells CASRPPGRNTDTQYF. The CDR3 DNA reads TGTGCCAGCAGGCCCCCCGGCAGGAACACAGATACGCAGTATTTT. The J gene is TRBJ2-3, the V gene TRBV7-9, with D unresolved. Trimming pared 6 bases from V and 2 bases from J, leaving 15 bases between. Germline V gene data show CDR1 as SEHNR and CDR2 as FQNEAQ (reference sequence). This CDR3 contains 15 residues.

This chain uses TRBV29-1 with TRBJ2-7; D is unclear. V was clipped by 5 bases and J by 0 bases, with 8 bases between them. Per germline, CDR1 SQVTM and CDR2 ANQGSEA. The CDR3 totals 12 residues. The CDR3, as DNA: TGCAGCGTTAGGGTAAGCTCCTACGAGCAGTACTTC. Its protein product is CSVRVSSYEQYF.

The chain is built from TRBV6-5 and TRBJ1-4; TRBD1 is a possible D gene (5 bases). V gave up 2 bases and J gave up 8 bases, with 9 bases separating them. CDR1 and CDR2 from the germline V gene are MNHEY and SVGAGI. This CDR3 contains 13 residues. CDR3 nucleotide sequence: TGTGCCAGCAGTTACGAGGGGTACGAAAAACTGTTTTTT. It specifies CASSYEGYEKLFF.

The rearrangement joins TRBV29-1 to TRBJ2-7; tentatively, D is TRBD1 (6 bases). The CDR3 covers 11 residues. From germline, CDR1 is SQVTM and CDR2 ANQGSEA. The V gene lost 7 bases and the J gene lost 5 bases, with 12 bases spanning the gap. The CDR3 protein is CSAAQGDEQYF. In DNA form, the CDR3 reads TGCAGCGCAGCACAGGGAGACGAGCAGTACTTC.

The J gene is TRBJ1-2, the V gene TRBV7-9; D possibly corresponds to TRBD1 (5 bases). Trimming shortened V by 1 base and J by 2 bases, and 5 bases separated the two germline ends. The CDR3 runs 13 residues. Germline values: CDR1 SEHNR, CDR2 FQNEAQ (reference sequence). CDR3 sequence: CASSLGTNYGYTF. The CDR3 DNA reads TGTGCCAGCAGCTTAGGGACAAACTATGGCTACACCTTC.

The chain links TRBV5-1 to TRBJ1-3, with unresolved D. CDR1 and CDR2 (germline): SGHRS, YFSETQ. V was pared by 0 bases and J by 2 bases, with 9 bases between. The CDR3 runs to 15 residues. DNA for the CDR3: TGCGCCAGCAGCTTGGACGGGCACACTGGAAACACCATATATTTT. It specifies CASSLDGHTGNTIYF.

This clone has more than one count but fewer than ten. The CDR3 bases are TGTGCCAGCAGCCGGGGGGGAACCTCCTATAATTCACCCCTCCACTTT. Amino acids: CASSRGGTSYNSPLHF. The chain links TRBV5-4 to TRBJ1-6; maybe TRBD1 (5 bases). This CDR3 has 16 residues. Looked up from germline, CDR1 is SGHNT and CDR2 is YYREEE (reference sequence). With 4 bases removed from V and 0 bases from J, the gap between germline ends came to 11 bases.

V usage is TRBV19 and J usage is TRBJ1-1; D is undetermined. The V gene's germline CDR1 is LNHDA and CDR2 SQIVND (reference sequence). This CDR3 comprises 14 residues. V was shortened by 0 bases and J by 0 bases, with 5 bases between the two germline ends. The chain's CDR3 is CASSIDSLNTEAFF. The CDR3 bases are TGTGCCAGTAGTATAGACAGCTTGAACACTGAAGCTTTCTTT.

The V and J genes are TRBV27 and TRBJ1-4; TRBD1 is a possible D gene (6 bases). There are 15 residues in the CDR3. The V gene lost 6 bases and the J gene lost 6 bases, with 17 bases spanning the gap. CDR1 MNHEY and CDR2 SMNVEV come from the germline V gene (reference sequence). CDR3 nucleotides: TGTGCCAGCAGACCCCAGGGGAGGGGTGATGAAAAACTGTTTTTT. As protein: CASRPQGRGDEKLFF.

The chain uses TRBV5-1 and TRBJ2-1, with unresolved D. Deletions cut 1 base from V and 4 bases from J, with 12 bases between. The CDR3 length is 15 residues. Germline V gene data show CDR1 as SGHRS and CDR2 as YFSETQ. In DNA, the CDR3 is TGCGCCAGCAGCTTGATGGGAACAAGTTACAATGAGCAGTTCTTC. The encoded protein is CASSLMGTSYNEQFF. Full variable domain (outside the CDR3, taken from reference TRBV5-1 and TRBJ2-1): KAGVTQTPRYLIKTRGQQVTLSCSPISGHRSVSWYQQTPGQGLQFLFEYFSETQRNKGNFPGRFSGRQFSNSRSEMNVSTLELGDSALYLCASSLMGTSYNEQFFGPGTRLTVL.

J is TRBJ2-7 and V is TRBV29-1, with no clear D. The V end lost 4 bases, the J end lost 2 bases, and 15 bases lay between the germline ends. Per germline, CDR1 SQVTM and CDR2 ANQGSEA. The CDR3 consists of 14 residues. CDR3 residues: CSVVPAPETYEQYF. CDR3 DNA: TGCAGCGTTGTCCCAGCGCCAGAAACCTACGAGCAGTACTTC.

The rearrangement joins TRBV7-9 to TRBJ1-1, with 11 bases lining up with TRBD1. Looked up from germline, CDR1 is SEHNR and CDR2 is FQNEAQ (reference sequence). The CDR3 length is 14 residues. Trimming cost V 5 bases and J 4 bases; bases outside gene matches: 3. Here the CDR3 DNA reads TGTGCCAGCAGCAGGGACAGGGGGGGCACTGAAGCTTTCTTT. Translation: CASSRDRGGTEAFF.

The chain combines TRBV2 with TRBJ2-7, with a tentative D call TRBD1 (6 bases). This CDR3 is 15 amino acids long. Trimming stripped 8 bases from V and 3 bases from J, with 20 bases between. Germline assignment: CDR1 SNHLY and CDR2 FYNNEI. CDR3 residues: CASSAGGTLLYEQYF. As DNA, the CDR3 is TGTGCCAGCTCCGCGGGTGGGACACTTCTCTACGAGCAGTACTTC.

The V call is TRBV5-1, the J call TRBJ1-1; possibly TRBD1 for D (6 bases). The CDR3 contains 14 residues. V shed 0 bases and J shed 9 bases, with 15 bases lying between them. Germline-derived CDR1 and CDR2 are SGHRS and YFSETQ. CDR3 protein: CASSLGTANSQAFF. CDR3 coding DNA: TGCGCCAGCAGCTTGGGGACAGCGAACTCCCAAGCTTTCTTT.

V is TRBV25-1 and J is TRBJ2-5, with no clear D. The J call may be faulty, since TRBJ2-7 better matches the DNA end. This CDR3 is 12 amino acids long. Germline lookup yields CDR1 MGHDK and CDR2 SYGVNS. The CDR3 here is CASRDTYYEQYF. Written as DNA, the CDR3 is TGTGCCAGCAGAGACACCTACTACGAGCAGTACTTC.

This clone has only a few counts. The V call is TRBV19, the J call TRBJ1-5; D ambiguous. Trimming removed 6 bases from V and 3 bases from J, with 6 bases in between. The CDR3 is 12 amino acids. Germline lookup yields CDR1 LNHDA and CDR2 SQIVND (reference sequence). The CDR3 sequence: CASSDLNQPQHF. CDR3 nucleotides: TGTGCCAGTAGCGACCTCAATCAGCCCCAGCATTTT. Full variable domain (rest looked up from reference TRBV19 and TRBJ1-5): DGGITQSPKYLFRKEGQNVTLSCEQNLNHDAMYWYRQDPGQGLRLIYYSQIVNDFQKGDIAEGYSVSREKKESFPLTVTSAQKNPTAFYLCASSDLNQPQHFGDGTRLSIL.

V usage is TRBV18 and J usage is TRBJ1-6, with 7 bases that match TRBD1. Trimming cost V 5 bases and J 10 bases; bases outside gene matches: 5. The CDR3 extends over 13 amino acids. Looked up from germline, CDR1 is KGHSH and CDR2 is LQKENI. The CDR3 sequence is CASSAEGASPLHF. The CDR3 region has the DNA TGTGCCAGCTCAGCTGAGGGGGCATCACCCCTCCACTTT.

This sequence joins TRBV4-2 and TRBJ2-1; D uncertain. Germline loops: CDR1 LGHNA, CDR2 YNFKEQ. This CDR3 contains 15 residues. With 3 bases removed from V and 0 bases from J, the gap between germline ends came to 9 bases. The CDR3 loop reads CASSHTRSSYNEQFF. The CDR3 DNA reads as TGTGCCAGCAGCCATACTCGGAGCTCCTACAATGAGCAGTTCTTC.

The J gene is TRBJ1-1, the V gene TRBV30; 9 bases map to TRBD1. The CDR3 has 21 residues. J gave up 0 bases and V 1 base, and 21 bases lay outside the gene matches. CDR1 and CDR2 from the germline V gene are GTSNPN and SVGIG (reference sequence). DNA of the CDR3: TGTGCCTGGAGTGCTGACACCTTTACCCCCGGGACAGGGTTCCTGAACACTGAAGCTTTCTTT. It codes for CAWSADTFTPGTGFLNTEAFF.

V gene TRBV4-1 combines with J gene TRBJ1-2; D might be TRBD1 (5 bases). CDR3 length: 14 amino acids. Germline CDR1 reads MGHRA; CDR2 reads YSYEKL. The germline V and J ends were trimmed by 0 bases and 5 bases, with 10 bases remaining between them. CDR3 in DNA: TGCGCCAGCAGCCAAGACGGGGCGGATTATGGCTACACCTTC. Protein sequence: CASSQDGADYGYTF.

This chain links TRBV5-5 with TRBJ2-7; perhaps TRBD1 as D (5 bases). V gave up 3 bases and J gave up 0 bases, with 13 bases separating them. The CDR3 has 15 residues. CDR1 SGHKS and CDR2 YYEKEE come from the germline V gene (reference sequence). This CDR3 is CASSSRVRSSYEQYF. The CDR3 region has the DNA TGTGCCAGCAGCTCCAGGGTTAGGAGCTCCTACGAGCAGTACTTC.

This clone appeared a few times. This chain joins TRBV7-8 and TRBJ1-5; D ambiguous. V shed 1 base and J shed 6 bases, with 7 bases lying between them. Germline V CDR1 and CDR2: SGHVS, FQNEAQ. The CDR3 has 13 residues. The CDR3 reads CASSLEAIQPQHF. The CDR3 nucleotides are TGTGCCAGCAGCTTAGAGGCGATTCAGCCCCAGCATTTT.

This clone showed up just once. This chain joins TRBV11-3 and TRBJ2-2; TRBD2 aligns across 11 bases. The V and J ends lost 4 bases and 4 bases, in that order; junction bases with no gene match: 2. This CDR3 is 15 amino acids long. Germline V gene lookup returns CDR1 SGHNT and CDR2 YENEEA. Written as DNA, the CDR3 is TGTGCCAGCAGCTACGGACTAGCGGGCACCGGGGAGCTGTTTTTT. This codes for CASSYGLAGTGELFF.

The V gene is TRBV19, the J gene TRBJ2-5; D not resolved. CDR1 is LNHDA and CDR2 is SQIVND in the germline V gene (reference sequence). V lost 1 base and J 4 bases, leaving 10 bases between the germline ends. This CDR3 is 14 amino acids long. The CDR3 sequence is CASSIGVPGETQYF. In DNA, the CDR3 is TGTGCCAGTAGTATAGGCGTTCCGGGAGAGACCCAGTACTTC.